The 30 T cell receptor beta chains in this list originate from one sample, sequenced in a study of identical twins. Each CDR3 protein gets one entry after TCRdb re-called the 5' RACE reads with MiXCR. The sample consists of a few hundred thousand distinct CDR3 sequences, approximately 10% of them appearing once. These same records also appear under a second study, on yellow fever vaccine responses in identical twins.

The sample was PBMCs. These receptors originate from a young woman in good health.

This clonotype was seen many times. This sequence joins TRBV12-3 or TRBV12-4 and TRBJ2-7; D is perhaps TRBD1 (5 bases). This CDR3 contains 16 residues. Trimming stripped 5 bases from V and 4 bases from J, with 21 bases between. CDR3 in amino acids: CASSPRGPGPEYEQYF. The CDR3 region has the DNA TGTGCCAGCAGTCCAAGGGGTCCCGGGCCCGAATACGAGCAGTACTTC.

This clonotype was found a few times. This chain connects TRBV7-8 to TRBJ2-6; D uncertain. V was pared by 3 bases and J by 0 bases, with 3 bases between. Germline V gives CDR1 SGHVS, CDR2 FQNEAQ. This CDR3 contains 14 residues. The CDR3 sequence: CASSLYSGANVLTF. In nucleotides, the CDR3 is TGTGCCAGCAGCTTGTACTCTGGGGCCAACGTCCTGACTTTC.

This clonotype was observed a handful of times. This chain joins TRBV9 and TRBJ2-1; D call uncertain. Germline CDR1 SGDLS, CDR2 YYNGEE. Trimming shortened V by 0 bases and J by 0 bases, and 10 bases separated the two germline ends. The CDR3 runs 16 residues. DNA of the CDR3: TGTGCCAGCAGCGTAGTAGGAGTGACCTCCTACAATGAGCAGTTCTTC. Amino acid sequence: CASSVVGVTSYNEQFF.

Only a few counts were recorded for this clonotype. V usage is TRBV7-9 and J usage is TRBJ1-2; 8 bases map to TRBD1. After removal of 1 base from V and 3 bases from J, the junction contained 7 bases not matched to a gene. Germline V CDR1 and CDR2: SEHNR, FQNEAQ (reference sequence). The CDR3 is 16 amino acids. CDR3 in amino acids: CASSLDQTGEYYGYTF. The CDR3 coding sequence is TGTGCCAGCAGCTTAGACCAGACAGGGGAGTACTATGGCTACACCTTC.

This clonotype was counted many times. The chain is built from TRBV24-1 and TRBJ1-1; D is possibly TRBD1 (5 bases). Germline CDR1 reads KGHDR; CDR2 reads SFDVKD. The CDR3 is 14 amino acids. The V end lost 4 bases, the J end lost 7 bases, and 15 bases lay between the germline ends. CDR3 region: CATSERGRSDEAFF. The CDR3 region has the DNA TGTGCCACCAGTGAGAGGGGAAGGTCTGATGAAGCTTTCTTT.

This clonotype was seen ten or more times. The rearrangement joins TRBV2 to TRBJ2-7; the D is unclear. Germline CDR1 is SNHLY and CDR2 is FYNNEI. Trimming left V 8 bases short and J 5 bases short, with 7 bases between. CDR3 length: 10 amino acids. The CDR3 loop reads CASQIDEQYF. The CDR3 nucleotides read TGTGCCAGCCAGATTGACGAGCAGTACTTC.

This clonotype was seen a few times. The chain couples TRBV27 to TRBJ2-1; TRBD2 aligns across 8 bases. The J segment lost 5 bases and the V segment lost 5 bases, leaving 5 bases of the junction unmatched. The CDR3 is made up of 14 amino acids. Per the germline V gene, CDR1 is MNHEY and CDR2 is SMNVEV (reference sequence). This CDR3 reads CASSQLAVHNEQFF. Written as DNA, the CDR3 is TGTGCCAGCAGTCAACTAGCGGTACACAATGAGCAGTTCTTC.

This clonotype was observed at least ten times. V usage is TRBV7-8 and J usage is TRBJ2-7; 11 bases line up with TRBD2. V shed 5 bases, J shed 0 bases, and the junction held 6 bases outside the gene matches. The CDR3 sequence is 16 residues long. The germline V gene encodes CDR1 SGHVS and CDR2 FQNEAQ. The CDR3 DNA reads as TGTGCCAGCAGCCCCATTAGCGGGGGGGCCTCCTACGAGCAGTACTTC. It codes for CASSPISGGASYEQYF.

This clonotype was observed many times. CDR3 protein: CASSRGLAGVYEQYF. CDR3 nucleotide sequence: TGTGCCAGCAGCCGGGGACTAGCGGGAGTTTACGAGCAGTACTTC. The rearrangement joins TRBV4-2 to TRBJ2-7; 14 bases align to TRBD2. V was clipped by 4 bases and J by 4 bases; unmatched bases: 3. CDR3 length: 15 amino acids. Germline CDR1 reads LGHNA; CDR2 reads YNFKEQ.

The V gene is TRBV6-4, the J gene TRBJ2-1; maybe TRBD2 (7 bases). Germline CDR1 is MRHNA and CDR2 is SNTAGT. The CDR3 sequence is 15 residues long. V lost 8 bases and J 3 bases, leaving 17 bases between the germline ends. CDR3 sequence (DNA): TGTGCCAGCGGTTTTGGGGGGGCGGGCTACAATGAGCAGTTCTTC. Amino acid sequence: CASGFGGAGYNEQFF.

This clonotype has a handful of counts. The CDR3 loop reads CASRGYGLEGGYTF. CDR3 coding DNA: TGTGCCAGCAGAGGCTACGGTCTCGAGGGTGGCTACACCTTC. This rearrangement joins TRBV6-1 to TRBJ1-2; D remains ambiguous. This CDR3 spans 14 amino acids. Per the germline V gene, CDR1 is MNHNS and CDR2 is SASEGT. V dropped 6 bases and J dropped 7 bases, with 18 bases sitting between them.

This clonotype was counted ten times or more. CDR3 protein: CASSLGKGTGNQPQHF. The DNA for the CDR3 is TGTGCCAGCAGTTTAGGGAAGGGGACAGGGAACCAGCCCCAGCATTTT. The gene calls are TRBV12-3 or TRBV12-4 and TRBJ1-5; TRBD1 matches 9 bases. CDR3 length: 16 residues. V dropped 1 base and J dropped 7; count of bases not matched to a gene: 8.

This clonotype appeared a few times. The CDR3 loop is CASSEYGPSGANVLTF. The CDR3 nucleotides read TGTGCCAGCAGTGAATATGGCCCCTCTGGGGCCAACGTCCTGACTTTC. The chain carries TRBV2 and TRBJ2-6; no definite D call. The CDR3 sequence is 16 residues long. V was clipped by 2 bases and J by 0 bases, with 8 bases between them. CDR1 SNHLY and CDR2 FYNNEI come from the germline V gene.

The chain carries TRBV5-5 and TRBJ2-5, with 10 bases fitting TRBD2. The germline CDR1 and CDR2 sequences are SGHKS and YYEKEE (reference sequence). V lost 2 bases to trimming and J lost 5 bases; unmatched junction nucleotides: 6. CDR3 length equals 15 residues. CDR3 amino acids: CASSLQGLAAETQYF. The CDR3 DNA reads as TGTGCCAGCAGCTTACAAGGACTAGCGGCGGAGACCCAGTACTTC. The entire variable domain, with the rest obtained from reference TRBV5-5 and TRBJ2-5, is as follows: DAGVTQSPTHLIKTRGQQVTLRCSPISGHKSVSWYQQVLGQGPQFIFQYYEKEERGRGNFPDRFSARQFPNYSSELNVNALLLGDSALYLCASSLQGLAAETQYFGPGTRLLVL.

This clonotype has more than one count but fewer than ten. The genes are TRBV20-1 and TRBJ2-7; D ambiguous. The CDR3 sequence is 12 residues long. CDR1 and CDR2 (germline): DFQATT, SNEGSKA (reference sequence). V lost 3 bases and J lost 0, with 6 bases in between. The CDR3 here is CSARKSSYEQYF. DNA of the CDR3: TGCAGTGCTAGGAAGAGCTCCTACGAGCAGTACTTC.

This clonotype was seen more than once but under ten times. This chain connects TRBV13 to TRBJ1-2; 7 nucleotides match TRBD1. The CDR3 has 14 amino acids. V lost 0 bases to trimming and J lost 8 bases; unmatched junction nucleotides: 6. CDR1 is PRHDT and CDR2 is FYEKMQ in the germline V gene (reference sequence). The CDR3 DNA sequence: TGTGCCAGCAGCTTAGGGAAACAGGGGAGCGGCTACACCTTC. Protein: CASSLGKQGSGYTF.

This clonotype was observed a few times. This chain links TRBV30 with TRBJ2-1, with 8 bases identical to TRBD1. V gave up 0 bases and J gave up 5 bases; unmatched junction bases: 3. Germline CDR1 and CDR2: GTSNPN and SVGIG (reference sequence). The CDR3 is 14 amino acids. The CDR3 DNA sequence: TGTGCCTGGAGTGTATCGGACAGGGACAATGAGCAGTTCTTC. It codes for CAWSVSDRDNEQFF.

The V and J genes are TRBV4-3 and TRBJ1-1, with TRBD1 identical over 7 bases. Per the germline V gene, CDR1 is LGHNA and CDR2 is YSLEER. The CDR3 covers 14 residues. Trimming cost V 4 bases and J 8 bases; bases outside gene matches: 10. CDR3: CASSPNRGVSEAFF. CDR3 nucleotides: TGCGCCAGCAGCCCAAACAGGGGAGTATCGGAAGCTTTCTTT.

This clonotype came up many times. The CDR3 reads CASSLGRIPASTGELFF. DNA of the CDR3: TGTGCCAGCAGTTTGGGGCGGATCCCGGCGAGCACCGGGGAGCTGTTTTTT. V usage is TRBV27 and J usage is TRBJ2-2; possible D gene TRBD1, 5 bases. The CDR3 totals 17 residues. Germline values: CDR1 MNHEY, CDR2 SMNVEV (reference sequence). Trimming shortened V by 3 bases and J by 4 bases, and 18 bases separated the two germline ends.

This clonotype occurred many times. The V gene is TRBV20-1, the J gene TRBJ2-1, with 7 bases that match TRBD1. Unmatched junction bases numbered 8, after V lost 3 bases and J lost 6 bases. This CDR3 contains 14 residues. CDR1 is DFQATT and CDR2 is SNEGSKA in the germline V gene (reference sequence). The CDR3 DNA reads TGCAGTGCTAGCCCCCCCGGGACAGCCAATGAGCAGTTCTTC. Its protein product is CSASPPGTANEQFF.

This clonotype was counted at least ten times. The CDR3 region has the DNA TGTGCCAGCAGCGCTACTAGCGGGAGTATCAATGAGCAGTTCTTC. It specifies CASSATSGSINEQFF. The rearrangement uses TRBV7-9 and TRBJ2-1, with TRBD2 identical over 11 bases. V shed 5 bases, J shed 6 bases, and the junction held 6 bases outside the gene matches. The CDR3 loop spans 15 amino acids. Germline CDR1 SEHNR, CDR2 FQNEAQ (reference sequence).

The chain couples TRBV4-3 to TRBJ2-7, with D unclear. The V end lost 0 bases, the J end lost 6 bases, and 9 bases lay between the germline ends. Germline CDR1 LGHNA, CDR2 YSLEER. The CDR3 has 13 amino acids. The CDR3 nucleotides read TGCGCCAGCAGCCAAGATTTGGTGGTCGAGCAGTACTTC. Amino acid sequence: CASSQDLVVEQYF.

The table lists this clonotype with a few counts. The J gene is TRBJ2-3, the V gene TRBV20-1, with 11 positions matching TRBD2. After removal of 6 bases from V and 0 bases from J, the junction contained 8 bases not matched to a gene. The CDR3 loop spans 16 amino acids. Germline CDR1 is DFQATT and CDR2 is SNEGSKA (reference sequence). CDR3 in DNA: TGCAGTGCAAGACGACTAGCGGGGCGGAGCACAGATACGCAGTATTTT. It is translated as CSARRLAGRSTDTQYF.

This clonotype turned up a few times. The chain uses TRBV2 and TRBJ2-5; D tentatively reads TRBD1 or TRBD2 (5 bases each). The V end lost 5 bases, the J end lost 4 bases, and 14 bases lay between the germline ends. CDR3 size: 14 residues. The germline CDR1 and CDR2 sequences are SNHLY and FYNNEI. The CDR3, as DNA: TGTGCCAGCAGTCTATTTGCAGGGACAGAGACCCAGTACTTC. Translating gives CASSLFAGTETQYF. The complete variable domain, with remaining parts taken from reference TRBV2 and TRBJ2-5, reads EPEVTQTPSHQVTQMGQEVILRCVPISNHLYFYWYRQILGQKVEFLVSFYNNEISEKSEIFDDQFSVERPDGSNFTLKIRSTKLEDSAMYFCASSLFAGTETQYFGPGTRLLVL.

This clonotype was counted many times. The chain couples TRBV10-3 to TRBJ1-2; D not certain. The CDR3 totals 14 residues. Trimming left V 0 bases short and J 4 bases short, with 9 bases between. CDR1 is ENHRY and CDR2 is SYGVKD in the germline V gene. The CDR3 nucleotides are TGTGCCATCAGTGAGTCGCAAGGTAGCTATGGCTACACCTTC. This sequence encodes CAISESQGSYGYTF.

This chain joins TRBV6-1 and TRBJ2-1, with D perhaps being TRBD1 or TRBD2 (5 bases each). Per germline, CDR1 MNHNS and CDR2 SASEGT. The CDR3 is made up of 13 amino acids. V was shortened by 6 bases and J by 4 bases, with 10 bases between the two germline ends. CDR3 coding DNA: TGTGCCAGCAGAGGGGACCTTTACAATGAGCAGTTCTTC. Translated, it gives CASRGDLYNEQFF.

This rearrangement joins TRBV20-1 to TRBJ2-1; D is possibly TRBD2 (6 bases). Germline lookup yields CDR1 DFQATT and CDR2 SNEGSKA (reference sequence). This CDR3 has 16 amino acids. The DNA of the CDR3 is TGCTGCGCTAGGGATGGGGGGTTGAGTTTCTACAATGAGCAGTTCTTC. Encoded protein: CCARDGGLSFYNEQFF.

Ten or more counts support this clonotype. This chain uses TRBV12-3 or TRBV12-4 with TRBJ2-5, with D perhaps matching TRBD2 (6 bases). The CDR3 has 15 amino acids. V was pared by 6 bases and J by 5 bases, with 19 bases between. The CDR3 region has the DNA TGTGCCAGCAGCCTCGGACTATTGAGATCCGAGACCCAGTACTTC. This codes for CASSLGLLRSETQYF.

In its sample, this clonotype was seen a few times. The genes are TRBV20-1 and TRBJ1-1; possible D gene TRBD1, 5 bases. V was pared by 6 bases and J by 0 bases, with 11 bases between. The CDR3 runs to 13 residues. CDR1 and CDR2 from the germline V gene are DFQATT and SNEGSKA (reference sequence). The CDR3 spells CSATATLNTEAFF. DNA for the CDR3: TGCAGTGCGACAGCCACCCTGAACACTGAAGCTTTCTTT.

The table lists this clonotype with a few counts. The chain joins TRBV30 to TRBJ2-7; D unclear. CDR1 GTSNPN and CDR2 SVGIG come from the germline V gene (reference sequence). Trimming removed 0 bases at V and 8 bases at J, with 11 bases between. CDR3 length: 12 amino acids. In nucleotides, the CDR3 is TGTGCCTGGAGTGTAGAGTCTGGACAGCAGTACTTC. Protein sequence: CAWSVESGQQYF.